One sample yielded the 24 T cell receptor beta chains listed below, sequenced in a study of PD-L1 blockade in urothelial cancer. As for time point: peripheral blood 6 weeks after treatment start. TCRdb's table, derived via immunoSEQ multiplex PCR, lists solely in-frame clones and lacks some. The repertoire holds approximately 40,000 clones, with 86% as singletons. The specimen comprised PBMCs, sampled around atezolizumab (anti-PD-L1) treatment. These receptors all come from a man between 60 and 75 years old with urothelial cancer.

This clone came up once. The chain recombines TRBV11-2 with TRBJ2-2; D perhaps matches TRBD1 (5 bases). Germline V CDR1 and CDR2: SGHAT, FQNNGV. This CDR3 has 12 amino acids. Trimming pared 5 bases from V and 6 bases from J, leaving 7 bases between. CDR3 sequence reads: CASSLRAGELFF. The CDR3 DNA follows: TGTGCCAGCAGCCTCAGGGCCGGGGAGCTGTTTTTT.

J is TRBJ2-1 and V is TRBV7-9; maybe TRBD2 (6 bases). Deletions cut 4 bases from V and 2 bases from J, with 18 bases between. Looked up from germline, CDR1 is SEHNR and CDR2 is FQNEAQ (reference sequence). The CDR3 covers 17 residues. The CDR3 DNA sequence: TGTGCCAGCAGCTACCCCCCGGGACTCCAAGCCTACAATGAGCAGTTCTTC. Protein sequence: CASSYPPGLQAYNEQFF.

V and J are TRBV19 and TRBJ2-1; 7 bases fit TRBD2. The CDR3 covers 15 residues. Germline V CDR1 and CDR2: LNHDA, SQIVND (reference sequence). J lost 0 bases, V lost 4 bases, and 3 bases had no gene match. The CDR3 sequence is CASSTLADSYNEQFF. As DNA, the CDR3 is TGTGCCAGTAGTACGCTAGCGGACTCCTACAATGAGCAGTTCTTC.

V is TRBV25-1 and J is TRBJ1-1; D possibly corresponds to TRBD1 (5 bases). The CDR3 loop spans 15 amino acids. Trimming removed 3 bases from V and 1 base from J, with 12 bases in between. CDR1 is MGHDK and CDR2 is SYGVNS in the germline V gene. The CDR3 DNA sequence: TGTGCCAGCAGTGAGAAGACAGTACGGAACACTGAAGCTTTCTTT. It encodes CASSEKTVRNTEAFF.

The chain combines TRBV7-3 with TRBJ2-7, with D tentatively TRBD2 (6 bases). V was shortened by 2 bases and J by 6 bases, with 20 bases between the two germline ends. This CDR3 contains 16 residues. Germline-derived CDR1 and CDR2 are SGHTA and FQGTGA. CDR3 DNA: TGTGCCAGCAGCTTAGGGGGAGGTAAATCAGTGCTCGAGCAGTACTTC. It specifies CASSLGGGKSVLEQYF.

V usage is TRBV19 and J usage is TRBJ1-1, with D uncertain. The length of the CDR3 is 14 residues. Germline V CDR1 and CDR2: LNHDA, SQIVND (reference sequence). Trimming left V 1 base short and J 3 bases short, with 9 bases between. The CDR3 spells CASSIVGGHTEAFF. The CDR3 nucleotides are TGTGCCAGTAGTATAGTAGGTGGGCACACTGAAGCTTTCTTT.

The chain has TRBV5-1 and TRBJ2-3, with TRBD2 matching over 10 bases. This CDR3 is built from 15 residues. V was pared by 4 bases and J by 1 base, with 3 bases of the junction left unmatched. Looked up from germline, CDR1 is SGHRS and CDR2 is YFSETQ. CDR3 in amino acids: CASSLAGAGTDTQYF. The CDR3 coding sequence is TGCGCCAGCAGCCTAGCGGGGGCTGGCACAGATACGCAGTATTTT.

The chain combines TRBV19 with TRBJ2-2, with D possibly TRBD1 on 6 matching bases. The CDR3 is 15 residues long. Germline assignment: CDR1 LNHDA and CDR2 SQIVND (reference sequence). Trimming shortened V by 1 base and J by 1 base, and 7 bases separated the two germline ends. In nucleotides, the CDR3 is TGTGCCAGTAGTATAGCAGGGGTGAACACCGGGGAGCTGTTTTTT. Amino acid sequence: CASSIAGVNTGELFF.

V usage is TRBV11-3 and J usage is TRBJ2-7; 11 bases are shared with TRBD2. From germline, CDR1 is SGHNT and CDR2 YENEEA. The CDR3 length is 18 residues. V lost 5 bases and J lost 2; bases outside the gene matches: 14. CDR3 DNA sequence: TGTGCCAGCAGCCCGCGGGGACTAGCGGTCTCAACCCCCTACGAGCAGTACTTC. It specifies CASSPRGLAVSTPYEQYF.

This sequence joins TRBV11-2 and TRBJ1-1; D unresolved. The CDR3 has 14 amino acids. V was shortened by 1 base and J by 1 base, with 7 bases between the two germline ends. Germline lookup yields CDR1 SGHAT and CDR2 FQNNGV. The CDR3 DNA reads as TGTGCCAGCAGCTTAGGCGCCAAGAACACTGAAGCTTTCTTT. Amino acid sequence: CASSLGAKNTEAFF.

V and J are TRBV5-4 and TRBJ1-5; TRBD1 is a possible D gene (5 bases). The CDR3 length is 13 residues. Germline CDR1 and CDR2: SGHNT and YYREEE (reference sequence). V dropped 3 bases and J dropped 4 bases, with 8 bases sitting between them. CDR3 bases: TGTGCCAGCAGCTCGGACATTAATCAGCCCCAGCATTTT. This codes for CASSSDINQPQHF. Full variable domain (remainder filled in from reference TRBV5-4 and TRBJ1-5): ETGVTQSPTHLIKTRGQQVTLRCSSQSGHNTVSWYQQALGQGPQFIFQYYREEENGRGNFPPRFSGLQFPNYSSELNVNALELDDSALYLCASSSDINQPQHFGDGTRLSIL.

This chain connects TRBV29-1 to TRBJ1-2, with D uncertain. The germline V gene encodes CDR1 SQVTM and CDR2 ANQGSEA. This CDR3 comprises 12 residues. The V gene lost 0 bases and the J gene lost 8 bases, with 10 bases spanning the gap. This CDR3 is CSVEDHPRGYTF. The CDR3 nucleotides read TGCAGCGTTGAAGATCACCCGCGGGGCTACACCTTC.

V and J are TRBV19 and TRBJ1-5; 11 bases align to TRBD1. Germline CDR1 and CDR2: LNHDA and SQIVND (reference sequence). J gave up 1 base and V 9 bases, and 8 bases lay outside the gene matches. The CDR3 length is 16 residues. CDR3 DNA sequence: TGTGCCAGCCTGGGACAGGGGGTGGTCAGCAATCAGCCCCAGCATTTT. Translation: CASLGQGVVSNQPQHF.

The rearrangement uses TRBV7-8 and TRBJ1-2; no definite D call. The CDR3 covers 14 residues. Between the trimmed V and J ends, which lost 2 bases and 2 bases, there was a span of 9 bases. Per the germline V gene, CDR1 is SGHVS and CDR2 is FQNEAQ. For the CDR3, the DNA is TGTGCCAGCAGCTTATTCAGGATGAACTATGGCTACACCTTC. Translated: CASSLFRMNYGYTF.

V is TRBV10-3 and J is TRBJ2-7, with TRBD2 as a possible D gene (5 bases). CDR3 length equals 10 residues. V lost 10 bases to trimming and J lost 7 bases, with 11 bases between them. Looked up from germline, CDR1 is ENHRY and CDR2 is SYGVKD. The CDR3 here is CATFGIEQYF. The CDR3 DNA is TGTGCCACCTTCGGGATTGAGCAGTACTTC.

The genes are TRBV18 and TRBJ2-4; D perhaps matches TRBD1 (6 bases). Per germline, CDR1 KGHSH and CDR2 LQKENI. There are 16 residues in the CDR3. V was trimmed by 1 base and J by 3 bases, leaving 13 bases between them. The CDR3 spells CASSPRDKVGKNIQYF. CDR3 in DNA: TGTGCCAGCTCACCACGGGACAAAGTTGGCAAAAACATTCAGTACTTC.

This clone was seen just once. CDR3 sequence: CASSFTGSGYTF. CDR3 sequence (DNA): TGCGCCAGCAGCTTTACGGGGTCGGGCTACACCTTC. The rearrangement links TRBV5-1 to TRBJ1-2; D uncertain. CDR3 length: 12 amino acids. Germline V gives CDR1 SGHRS, CDR2 YFSETQ. V lost 2 bases, J lost 8 bases, and 10 bases lay in between.

Here the CDR3 reads CASSVEPGGTGNTIYF. The CDR3 DNA is TGTGCCAGCAGCGTAGAGCCAGGGGGCACTGGAAACACCATATATTTT. The chain carries TRBV9 and TRBJ1-3; 8 bases fit TRBD1. V was clipped by 0 bases and J by 2 bases; unmatched bases: 4. CDR1 and CDR2 (germline): SGDLS, YYNGEE. The CDR3 covers 16 residues.

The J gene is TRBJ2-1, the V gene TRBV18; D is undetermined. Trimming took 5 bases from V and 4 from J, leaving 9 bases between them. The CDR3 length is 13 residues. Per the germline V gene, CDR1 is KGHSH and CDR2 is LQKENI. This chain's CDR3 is CASSSAPYNEQFF. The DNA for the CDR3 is TGTGCCAGCTCAAGCGCACCTTACAATGAGCAGTTCTTC.

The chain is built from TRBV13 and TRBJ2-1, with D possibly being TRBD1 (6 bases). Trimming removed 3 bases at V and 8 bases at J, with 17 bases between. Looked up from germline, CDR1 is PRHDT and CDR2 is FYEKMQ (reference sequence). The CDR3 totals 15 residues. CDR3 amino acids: CASSLAGQGSHEQFF. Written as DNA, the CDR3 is TGTGCCAGCAGCTTGGCGGGCCAGGGGAGCCATGAGCAGTTCTTC.

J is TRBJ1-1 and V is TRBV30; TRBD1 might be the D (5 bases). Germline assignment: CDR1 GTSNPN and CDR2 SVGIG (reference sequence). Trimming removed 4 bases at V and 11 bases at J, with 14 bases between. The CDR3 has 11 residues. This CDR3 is CAWTGGAVAFF. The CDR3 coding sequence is TGTGCCTGGACTGGTGGGGCGGTTGCTTTCTTT.

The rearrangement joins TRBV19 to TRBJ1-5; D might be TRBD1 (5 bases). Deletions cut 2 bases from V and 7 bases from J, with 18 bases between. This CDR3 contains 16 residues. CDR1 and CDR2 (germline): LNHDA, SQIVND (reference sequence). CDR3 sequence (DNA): TGTGCCAGTAGTATAACTGGTTCGGCAGGGTGGCAGCCCCAGCATTTT. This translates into CASSITGSAGWQPQHF.

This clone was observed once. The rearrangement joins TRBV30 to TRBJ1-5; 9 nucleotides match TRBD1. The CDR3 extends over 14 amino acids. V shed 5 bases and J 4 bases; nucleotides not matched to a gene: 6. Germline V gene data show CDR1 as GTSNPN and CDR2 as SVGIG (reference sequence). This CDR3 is CAWGHGTGNQPQHF. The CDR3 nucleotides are TGTGCCTGGGGCCACGGGACAGGGAATCAGCCCCAGCATTTT.

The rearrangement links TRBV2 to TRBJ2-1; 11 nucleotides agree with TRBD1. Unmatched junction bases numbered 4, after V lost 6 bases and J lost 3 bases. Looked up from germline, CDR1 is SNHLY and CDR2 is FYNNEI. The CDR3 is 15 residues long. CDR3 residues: CASRGQGDIYNEQFF. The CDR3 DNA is TGTGCCAGCAGGGGACAGGGGGACATCTACAATGAGCAGTTCTTC. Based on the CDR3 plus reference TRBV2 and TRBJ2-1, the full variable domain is EPEVTQTPSHQVTQMGQEVILRCVPISNHLYFYWYRQILGQKVEFLVSFYNNEISEKSEIFDDQFSVERPDGSNFTLKIRSTKLEDSAMYFCASRGQGDIYNEQFFGPGTRLTVL.